This record covers a single TCR beta chain. The assay was immunoSEQ multiplex PCR, and TCRdb's table has in-frame clones only and misses some. Seen here are 75,000 to 100,000 clones, roughly 85% observed once, and the top ten hold around 8.1%. The data originate from a study of PD-L1 blockade in urothelial cancer. The CDR3 length is 15 residues. Germline V lookup: CDR1 MNHEY, CDR2 SMNVEV (reference sequence). With 2 bases removed from V and 3 bases from J, the gap between germline ends came to 14 bases. Time point in this sample: peripheral blood 6 weeks after treatment start. The chain joins TRBV27 to TRBJ2-7, with D perhaps TRBD2 (5 bases). The sequences come from PBMCs, collected around atezolizumab (anti-PD-L1) treatment. The sequence was obtained from a man between 65 and 79 years old with urothelial cancer. The CDR3 spells CASSLKPETSYEQYF. The CDR3 DNA is TGTGCCAGCAGTTTAAAACCAGAAACTAGCTACGAGCAGTACTTC.